Reported below is one T cell receptor (beta chain). Profiled with immunoSEQ multiplex PCR; TCRdb holds only in-frame clones, not every one. The sample holds 65,000 to 75,000 clones; over 85% are singletons and the top ten take approximately 1.4%. The CDR3 length is 13 residues. Trimming took off 6 bases at V and 2 bases at J, with 11 bases between the two ends. The V gene's germline CDR1 is SGHDT and CDR2 YYEEEE. The data derive from a study of blood T cell repertoires in COVID-19. Study as a whole: T cells, B-cell-depleted T cells, or PBMCs supplied cDNA or gDNA.

The TCR was taken from a man aged 45-65 years with acute or convalescent COVID-19. The sequencing sample was made of peripheral blood. This rearrangement joins TRBV5-6 to TRBJ2-5, with D tentatively TRBD2 (5 bases). As DNA, the CDR3 is TGTGCCAGCACTCACCGGGATCAAGAGACCCAGTACTTC. It codes for CASTHRDQETQYF.